This TCR beta chain was sequenced in a study of T cell repertoires in cytomegalovirus infection. J gave up 6 bases and V 1 base, and 6 bases lay outside the gene matches. Germline CDR1 SGHRS, CDR2 YFSETQ. CDR3 size: 16 residues. There are a few counts of this clonotype. Its antigen is not known. TCRdb ran MiXCR on the reads and lists one entry per CDR3 protein. The table lists approximately 910,000 distinct CDR3 sequences, roughly 31% of them singletons, with around an eighth in the top ten. The sample in question was cultured CD8+ T cells from PBMCs, obtained from culture after CMV antigen stimulation. This receptor was obtained from a human donor in good health (CMV status not recorded). Some clones in this sample may be carry-over from other donors' samples. The gene calls are TRBV5-1 and TRBJ2-1, with TRBD2 identical over 11 bases. The CDR3 coding sequence is TGCGCCAGCAGCTTGATATCTAGCGGGGGGTCCAATGAGCAGTTCTTC. This codes for CASSLISSGGSNEQFF.